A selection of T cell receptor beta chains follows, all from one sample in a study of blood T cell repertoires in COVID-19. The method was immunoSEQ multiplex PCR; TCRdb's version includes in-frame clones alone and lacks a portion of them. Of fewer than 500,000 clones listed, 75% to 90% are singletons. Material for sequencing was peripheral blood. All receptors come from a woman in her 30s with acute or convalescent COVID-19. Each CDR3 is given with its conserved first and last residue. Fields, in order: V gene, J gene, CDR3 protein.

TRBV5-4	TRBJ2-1	CASSLGSLAGLRRNEQFF
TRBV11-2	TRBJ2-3	CASSSENRWTDTQYF
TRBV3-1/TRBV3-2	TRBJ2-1	CASSADWADEQFF
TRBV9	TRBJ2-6	CASKQREVDDVLTF
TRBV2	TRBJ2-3	CASSESGVNTDTQYF
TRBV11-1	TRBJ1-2	CASSHGTSGGYTF
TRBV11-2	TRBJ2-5	CASSLVRGGGGETQYF
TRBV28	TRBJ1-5	CASSRQDGGQPQHF
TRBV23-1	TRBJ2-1	CASSHTESSYNEQFF
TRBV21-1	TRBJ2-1	CASIPIRGFSDNEQFF
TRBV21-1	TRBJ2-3	CASSIMGLALHTSLTDTQYF
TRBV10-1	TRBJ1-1	CASSDHGGQGALPVEDTEAFF
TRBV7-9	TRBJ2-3	CASRQTGTDTQYF
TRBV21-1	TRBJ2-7	CASIHGEQYF
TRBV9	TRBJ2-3	CASSVGGGRTDTQYF
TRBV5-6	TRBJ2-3	CASSLGGGRSKTQYF
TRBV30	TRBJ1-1	CAWSVRVSDTEAFF
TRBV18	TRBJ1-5	CASSPMGGGGSNQPQHF
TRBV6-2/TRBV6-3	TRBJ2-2	CASSPEGLANTGELFF
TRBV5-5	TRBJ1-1	CASSLGSTANTEAFF
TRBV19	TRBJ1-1	CASNEGLITEAFF
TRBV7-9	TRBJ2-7	CASSLRQEQYF
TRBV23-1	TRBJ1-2	CASSQPRGYTF
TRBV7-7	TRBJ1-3	CASLQGVGSGNTIYF
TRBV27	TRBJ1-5	CASSLGTPSNQPQHF
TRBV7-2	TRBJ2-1	CASSLSLFYNEQFF
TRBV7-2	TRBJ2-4	CASSLELTSGGQQYF
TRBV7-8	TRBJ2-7	CASSKDTYEQYF
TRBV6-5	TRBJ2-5	CASRRTGGEETQYF
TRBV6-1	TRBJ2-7	CASSYSQGTYEQYF
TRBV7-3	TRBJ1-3	CASSPSPTGLSGNTIYF
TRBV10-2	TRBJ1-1	CASSEYAGGNTEAFF
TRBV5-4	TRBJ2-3	CASSSNRGRGTDTQYF
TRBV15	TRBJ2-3	CATSRGDYTQYF
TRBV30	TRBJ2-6	CAWGTGQVFFGANVLTF
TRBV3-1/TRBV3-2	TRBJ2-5	CASSPLGAVETQYF
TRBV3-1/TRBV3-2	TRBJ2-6	CASSLRQGASGGANVLTF
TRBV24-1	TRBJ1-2	CATSDRGGGGYTF
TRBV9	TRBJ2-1	CASSVSGTRLNEQFF
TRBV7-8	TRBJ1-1	CASSLIPLANTEAFF
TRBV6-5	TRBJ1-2	CASSIGTGGGYTF
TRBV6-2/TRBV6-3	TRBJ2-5	CASSYFIATVKETQYF
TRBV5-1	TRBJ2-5	CASSQAPPQETQYF
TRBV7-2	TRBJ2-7	CASSWRQGLNYEQYF
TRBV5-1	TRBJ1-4	CASSLLGTGAEFTNEKLFF
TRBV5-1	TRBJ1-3	CASSSGDPGNTIYF
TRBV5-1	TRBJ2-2	CASSLRWGENTGELFF
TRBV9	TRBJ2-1	CASSVEGGGSNNEQFF
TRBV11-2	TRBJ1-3	CASRVTGLSGNTIYF
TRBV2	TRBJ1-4	CASHKDRKNEKLFF
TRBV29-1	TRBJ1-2	CSVDSQGVGGYTF